The clone carrying this T cell receptor (beta chain) was seen a handful of times. Its antigen is not known. These data belong to a study of regulatory T cells in long-lasting Graves disease. Time point given: newly diagnosed GD, antithyroid drugs for less than 3 months. The TCR library was made from RNA that had been extracted from PBMCs in TRIzol. For TCR beta, libraries came from iRepertoire HTBI primers and Arm-PCR of CDR3 regions. Original analysis: Identified segments across samples numbered just over 60 TRBV and over eleven TRBJ. TCRdb re-called the multiplex PCR reads with MiXCR, one entry per CDR3 protein. These V and J calls derive from TCRdb rather than the authors' analysis. The sample shows about 370,000 distinct CDR3 sequences, roughly 16% of them seen only once. V shed 11 bases and J 1 base; nucleotides not matched to a gene: 13. There are 16 residues in the CDR3. Germline lookup yields CDR1 SGHTA and CDR2 FQGNSA.

Study-wide results and limits: Newly diagnosed Graves' patients exceeded persistent ones in TCR diversity. When disease was persistent, TRBV28, TRBJ1-2 and TRBJ2-5 were the favored segments. Whereas new patients shared about a thousand public clonotypes, persistent patients shared more, at 2,500 to 3,500.

The V gene is TRBV7-2, the J gene TRBJ2-7, with 11 bases lining up with TRBD1. The material sequenced was peripheral blood mononuclear cells (PBMCs), taken at new diagnosis, from a patient treated with antithyroid drugs. This TCR was sampled from a female donor with Graves disease. Here the CDR3 reads CACSGDGTGGSYEQYF. The CDR3 region has the DNA TGTGCCTGCTCTGGGGACGGGACAGGGGGTTCCTACGAGCAGTACTTC.